These 32 T cell receptor beta chains originate from one sample sequenced in a study of blood T cell repertoires in COVID-19. Assay: immunoSEQ multiplex PCR; the TCRdb copy retains only in-frame clones and omits some. This table holds over 450,000 clones, about 89% found once. The sample taken for sequencing was peripheral blood. These TCRs come from a woman aged 45-60 years with COVID-19, enrolled during active disease.

The chain carries TRBV5-1 and TRBJ1-2, with a tentative D call TRBD1 (5 bases). There are 16 residues in the CDR3. The V and J ends lost 4 bases and 4 bases respectively, with 20 bases between them. Germline V gene sequence: CDR1 SGHRS, CDR2 YFSETQ. The CDR3 reads CASSPNLGGGSYGYTF. DNA of the CDR3: TGCGCCAGCAGCCCAAACCTCGGCGGGGGAAGCTATGGCTACACCTTC.

The table lists this clone with a count of one. The chain combines TRBV20-1 with TRBJ1-1, with TRBD1 as a possible D gene (6 bases). There are 11 residues in the CDR3. The germline V and J ends were trimmed by 6 bases and 6 bases, with 11 bases remaining between them. Germline V gene sequence: CDR1 DFQATT, CDR2 SNEGSKA (reference sequence). This CDR3 reads CSATQGSEAFF. DNA of the CDR3: TGCAGTGCAACACAGGGATCTGAAGCTTTCTTT.

V usage is TRBV5-5 and J usage is TRBJ1-2; tentative D call: TRBD1 (6 bases). Trimming stripped 6 bases from V and 2 bases from J, with 14 bases between. Germline V gene lookup returns CDR1 SGHKS and CDR2 YYEKEE (reference sequence). This CDR3 is 14 amino acids long. CDR3 region: CASNLNRENYGYTF. The DNA of the CDR3 is TGTGCCAGCAATCTAAACAGGGAAAACTATGGCTACACCTTC. Full variable domain (rest looked up from reference TRBV5-5 and TRBJ1-2): DAGVTQSPTHLIKTRGQQVTLRCSPISGHKSVSWYQQVLGQGPQFIFQYYEKEERGRGNFPDRFSARQFPNYSSELNVNALLLGDSALYLCASNLNRENYGYTFGSGTRLTVV.

V and J are TRBV19 and TRBJ1-3; possible D gene TRBD1, 6 bases. Deletions cut 1 base from V and 2 bases from J, with 9 bases between. The CDR3 totals 15 residues. The germline CDR1 and CDR2 sequences are LNHDA and SQIVND (reference sequence). The CDR3 spells CASSIGQAPGNTIYF. The CDR3 region has the DNA TGTGCCAGTAGTATAGGACAGGCCCCTGGAAACACCATATATTTT.

V usage is TRBV5-1 and J usage is TRBJ1-3; a weak D match, TRBD1 (5 bases). This CDR3 has 16 amino acids. V was clipped by 4 bases and J by 0 bases, with 14 bases between them. Germline V CDR1 and CDR2: SGHRS, YFSETQ. The CDR3 sequence is CASSLWRRDSGNTIYF. In DNA, the CDR3 is TGCGCCAGCAGCCTGTGGCGCAGGGACTCTGGAAACACCATATATTTT.

The chain couples TRBV21-1 to TRBJ1-6. TRBV21-1 is given as a pseudogene. The CDR3 is made up of 17 amino acids. CDR3: CASSKALGEGGNSPLHF. DNA for the CDR3: TGTGCCAGCAGCAAAGCGCTCGGGGAGGGGGGCAATTCACCCCTCCACTTT.

The sample holds a few counts of this clone. The CDR3 region has the DNA TGTGCCAGCAGCGTACTAGGAGGGAGGTCACCCCTCCACTTT. It specifies CASSVLGGRSPLHF. The V gene is TRBV9, the J gene TRBJ1-6; D not certain. CDR3 length: 14 residues. The ends were cut back, 1 base at V and 10 bases at J, with 12 bases in the middle. CDR1 SGDLS and CDR2 YYNGEE come from the germline V gene.

V and J are TRBV6-2 or TRBV6-3 and TRBJ1-4, with a possible D match to TRBD1 (6 bases). With 4 bases removed from V and 0 bases from J, the gap between germline ends came to 12 bases. From germline, CDR1 is MNHEY and CDR2 SVGEGT. This CDR3 is built from 16 residues. CDR3 sequence (DNA): TGTGCCAGCAGTTCCTGGGACAAAGCAACTAATGAAAAACTGTTTTTT. Protein sequence: CASSSWDKATNEKLFF.

The CDR3 region is CASTDGQVSAYEQYF. CDR3 nucleotide sequence: TGTGCCAGCACGGACGGACAGGTCAGCGCCTACGAGCAGTACTTC. J is TRBJ2-7 and V is TRBV18; 7 bases are shared with TRBD1. From germline, CDR1 is KGHSH and CDR2 LQKENI. The junction had 12 bases not matched to a gene; V was cut back by 8 bases and J by 2 bases. The CDR3 runs to 15 residues.

The CDR3, as DNA: TGTGCCAGCAGCCAAGGTTATGACAGGGCCTATGGCTACACCTTC. This sequence encodes CASSQGYDRAYGYTF. The gene calls are TRBV3-1 (or the pseudogene TRBV3-2) and TRBJ1-2; 7 bases fit TRBD1. The ends lost 1 base at V and 4 bases at J; junction bases unmatched: 6. The CDR3 has 15 amino acids. Germline V gives CDR1 LGHDT, CDR2 YNNKEL (reference sequence).

A single count supports this clone. V and J are TRBV5-1 and TRBJ2-7, with TRBD2 matching 8 bases. Germline CDR1 SGHRS, CDR2 YFSETQ. The junction had 5 bases not matched to a gene; V was cut back by 0 bases and J by 0 bases. The CDR3 is 16 residues long. The CDR3 here is CASSLVDGGASYEQYF. The CDR3, as DNA: TGCGCCAGCAGCTTGGTAGACGGGGGGGCCTCCTACGAGCAGTACTTC.

CDR3 coding DNA: TGTGCCAGCCGGGACAGGGTCGCCACCGGGGAGCTGTTTTTT. Its protein product is CASRDRVATGELFF. The chain employs TRBV19 and TRBJ2-2; 9 nucleotides line up with TRBD1. This CDR3 comprises 14 residues. Germline V gene sequence: CDR1 LNHDA, CDR2 SQIVND (reference sequence). V lost 9 bases, J lost 4 bases, and 6 bases stayed unmatched. The full variable domain, its missing parts supplied by reference TRBV19 and TRBJ2-2, is DGGITQSPKYLFRKEGQNVTLSCEQNLNHDAMYWYRQDPGQGLRLIYYSQIVNDFQKGDIAEGYSVSREKKESFPLTVTSAQKNPTAFYLCASRDRVATGELFFGEGSRLTVL.

The gene calls are TRBV7-8 and TRBJ1-5; 7 nucleotides agree with TRBD1. CDR1 is SGHVS and CDR2 is FQNEAQ in the germline V gene. This CDR3 has 16 amino acids. V shed 5 bases, J shed 3 bases, and the junction held 10 bases outside the gene matches. The CDR3 DNA sequence: TGTGCCAGCAGCCGTGGTTTACAGGGGAACAATCAGCCCCAGCATTTT. The encoded protein is CASSRGLQGNNQPQHF. The variable domain in full, completed from reference TRBV7-8 and TRBJ1-5, reads GAGVSQSPRYKVAKRGQDVALRCDPISGHVSLFWYQQALGQGPEFLTYFQNEAQLDKSGLPSDRFFAERPEGSVSTLKIQRTQQEDSAVYLCASSRGLQGNNQPQHFGDGTRLSIL.

This CDR3 is CASSFQAGQNEQFF. CDR3 in DNA: TGCGCCAGCAGCTTTCAGGCAGGGCAAAATGAGCAGTTCTTC. V and J are TRBV5-1 and TRBJ2-1; maybe TRBD1 (5 bases). Looked up from germline, CDR1 is SGHRS and CDR2 is YFSETQ. Trimming took off 2 bases at V and 7 bases at J, with 13 bases between the two ends. The CDR3 extends over 14 amino acids. Combining the CDR3 with reference TRBV5-1 and TRBJ2-1 gives the whole variable domain KAGVTQTPRYLIKTRGQQVTLSCSPISGHRSVSWYQQTPGQGLQFLFEYFSETQRNKGNFPGRFSGRQFSNSRSEMNVSTLELGDSALYLCASSFQAGQNEQFFGPGTRLTVL.

V gene TRBV6-4 combines with J gene TRBJ2-2; possible D gene TRBD1, 6 bases. The germline CDR1 and CDR2 sequences are MRHNA and SNTAGT. Trimming removed 5 bases at V and 2 bases at J, with 9 bases between. The CDR3 spans 14 residues. CDR3 sequence: CASSLDSNTGELFF. CDR3 nucleotide sequence: TGTGCCAGCAGTCTGGACAGCAACACCGGGGAGCTGTTTTTT.

V usage is TRBV5-1 and J usage is TRBJ1-2; D is unresolved. Germline CDR1 is SGHRS and CDR2 is YFSETQ. The germline V and J ends were trimmed by 4 bases and 6 bases, with 22 bases remaining between them. The CDR3 is 16 residues long. CDR3 DNA sequence: TGCGCCAGCAGCCCCACGGGGAGTCGGATTAATGATGGCTACACCTTC. Encoded protein: CASSPTGSRINDGYTF. The variable domain in full, with the rest retrieved from reference TRBV5-1 and TRBJ1-2, is KAGVTQTPRYLIKTRGQQVTLSCSPISGHRSVSWYQQTPGQGLQFLFEYFSETQRNKGNFPGRFSGRQFSNSRSEMNVSTLELGDSALYLCASSPTGSRINDGYTFGSGTRLTVV.

The chain has TRBV4-1 and TRBJ2-3, with 15 bases aligning to TRBD2. The germline CDR1 and CDR2 sequences are MGHRA and YSYEKL. The CDR3 runs 17 residues. The junction had 4 bases not matched to a gene; V was cut back by 4 bases and J by 2 bases. In DNA, the CDR3 is TGCGCCAGCAGCCTCGGGACTAGCGGGGGGCCCACAGATACGCAGTATTTT. This encodes CASSLGTSGGPTDTQYF.

This chain links TRBV3-1 (or the pseudogene TRBV3-2) with TRBJ1-1; possible D gene TRBD1, 5 bases. This CDR3 has 11 residues. CDR1 LGHDT and CDR2 YNNKEL come from the germline V gene (reference sequence). V lost 0 bases to trimming and J lost 12 bases, with 8 bases between them. CDR3 DNA: TGTGCCAGCAGCCAAGACAGGGATACTTTCTTT. Its protein product is CASSQDRDTFF.

The chain joins TRBV9 to TRBJ2-5; possibly TRBD2 for D (6 bases). The CDR3 is 13 residues long. Germline loops: CDR1 SGDLS, CDR2 YYNGEE. V was trimmed by 3 bases and J by 7 bases, leaving 13 bases between them. The CDR3 here is CASSALDGGTQYF. CDR3 in DNA: TGTGCCAGCAGCGCCCTCGACGGGGGGACCCAGTACTTC.

The CDR3 coding sequence is TGTGCCAGCGGTAGCTCCTATAATTCACCCCTCCACTTT. Protein sequence: CASGSSYNSPLHF. This chain links TRBV3-1 (or the pseudogene TRBV3-2) with TRBJ1-6; D gene unclear. Germline V gene sequence: CDR1 LGHDT, CDR2 YNNKEL (reference sequence). The CDR3 totals 13 residues. Trimming pared 8 bases from V and 0 bases from J, leaving 5 bases between.

This clone was counted once. In DNA, the CDR3 is TGTGCCAGCAGCTTGGGACAGGGGCCCCAAGAGACCCAGTACTTC. It encodes CASSLGQGPQETQYF. The V call is TRBV5-5, the J call TRBJ2-5; TRBD1 aligns across 8 bases. Germline assignment: CDR1 SGHKS and CDR2 YYEKEE (reference sequence). CDR3 length: 15 amino acids. Trimming at V came to 0 bases and at J to 1 base, leaving 2 bases not matched to a gene.

The rearrangement links TRBV5-4 to TRBJ1-2; the match to TRBD1 covers 10 bases. The V gene end was trimmed by 4 bases and the J gene end by 10 bases; junction bases not matched to a gene: 7. The V gene's germline CDR1 is SGHNT and CDR2 YYREEE (reference sequence). The CDR3 length is 13 residues. In DNA, the CDR3 is TGTGCCAGCAGCGTGGGGACAGGGGAGGCCTACACCTTC. Its protein product is CASSVGTGEAYTF.

This clone was seen a handful of times. The chain has TRBV4-2 and TRBJ1-2; D is ambiguous. The CDR3 runs 12 residues. V was pared by 4 bases and J by 7 bases, with 10 bases between. From germline, CDR1 is LGHNA and CDR2 YNFKEQ. The CDR3 DNA is TGTGCCAGCAGCCCGGTAACGGGTGGCTACACCTTC. Its translation is CASSPVTGGYTF.

The rearrangement joins TRBV7-7 to TRBJ2-5, with 9 bases lining up with TRBD1. From germline, CDR1 is SSHAT and CDR2 FNYEAQ (reference sequence). Trimming cost V 3 bases and J 5 bases; bases outside gene matches: 7. The CDR3 is 15 residues long. CDR3 protein: CASSFTGGAGETQYF. For the CDR3, the DNA is TGTGCCAGCAGCTTCACAGGGGGCGCGGGGGAGACCCAGTACTTC.

The count of this clone is one. The V and J genes are TRBV27 and TRBJ2-1; 10 bases are a match to TRBD1. The CDR3 is 14 amino acids. Trimming removed 3 bases from V and 7 bases from J; junction bases left unmatched: 3. Germline V gene data show CDR1 as MNHEY and CDR2 as SMNVEV (reference sequence). The CDR3 reads CASSFRDRGNEQFF. In nucleotides, the CDR3 is TGTGCCAGCAGTTTCCGGGACAGGGGAAATGAGCAGTTCTTC.

Remarks on this clone: In the same sample, other DNA sequences code for this CDR3. Here the CDR3 reads CASSLEAGTDTQYF. The CDR3 DNA is TGCGCCAGCAGCTTGGAGGCCGGGACAGATACGCAGTATTTT. The chain is built from TRBV5-1 and TRBJ2-3; D remains unclear. CDR1 and CDR2 from the germline V gene are SGHRS and YFSETQ. CDR3 length equals 14 residues. With 0 bases removed from V and 3 bases from J, the gap between germline ends came to 8 bases. Full variable domain (missing parts from reference TRBV5-1 and TRBJ2-3): KAGVTQTPRYLIKTRGQQVTLSCSPISGHRSVSWYQQTPGQGLQFLFEYFSETQRNKGNFPGRFSGRQFSNSRSEMNVSTLELGDSALYLCASSLEAGTDTQYFGPGTRLTVL.

This clone was recorded only once. V usage is TRBV7-2 and J usage is TRBJ1-2, with D hard to call. Germline CDR1 is SGHTA and CDR2 is FQGNSA. V was cut by 5 bases and J by 3 bases, with 13 bases left in between. This CDR3 is 14 amino acids long. The CDR3 loop reads CASSPDRGDYGYTF. The CDR3 DNA follows: TGTGCCAGCAGCCCGGACCGCGGGGACTATGGCTACACCTTC.

The rearrangement joins TRBV27 to TRBJ1-6; the match to TRBD1 covers 10 bases. CDR3 length: 14 amino acids. Per germline, CDR1 MNHEY and CDR2 SMNVEV (reference sequence). Losses at the gene ends were 4 bases for V and 9 bases for J; bases not matched to a gene: 3. CDR3 loop: CASSWDRGGSPLHF. CDR3 coding DNA: TGTGCCAGCAGTTGGGACAGGGGCGGTTCACCCCTCCACTTT.

Here the CDR3 DNA reads TGCAGCGTCGGACTAGCGGGGGGAGAGACCCAGTACTTC. This codes for CSVGLAGGETQYF. This chain connects TRBV29-1 to TRBJ2-5, with TRBD2 matching 14 bases. CDR1 and CDR2 (germline): SQVTM, ANQGSEA. The J segment lost 4 bases and the V segment lost 6 bases, leaving 1 base of the junction unmatched. This CDR3 has 13 amino acids. The full variable domain, rest sourced from reference TRBV29-1 and TRBJ2-5, is SAVISQKPSRDICQRGTSLTIQCQVDSQVTMMFWYRQQPGQSLTLIATANQGSEATYESGFVIDKFPISRPNLTFSTLTVSNMSPEDSSIYLCSVGLAGGETQYFGPGTRLLVL.

The chain recombines TRBV29-1 with TRBJ1-2, with TRBD1 identical over 10 bases. Trimming cost V 1 base and J 8 bases; bases outside gene matches: 7. Germline CDR1 SQVTM, CDR2 ANQGSEA. The CDR3 spans 14 residues. The CDR3 protein is CSVEGLGTGEGYTF. The CDR3 region has the DNA TGCAGCGTTGAAGGCCTAGGGACAGGGGAAGGCTACACCTTC.

The chain has TRBV19 and TRBJ1-3, with 7 bases that match TRBD1. V lost 3 bases, J lost 0 bases, and 8 bases stayed unmatched. Germline CDR1 LNHDA, CDR2 SQIVND (reference sequence). There are 17 residues in the CDR3. The CDR3 region has the DNA TGTGCCAGTAGTATGGGACAGACTCCTACCTCTGGAAACACCATATATTTT. As protein: CASSMGQTPTSGNTIYF.

This clone was seen once. The genes are TRBV9 and TRBJ1-6, with D hard to call. V dropped 0 bases and J dropped 5 bases, with 15 bases sitting between them. Germline V gene data show CDR1 as SGDLS and CDR2 as YYNGEE. This CDR3 is 17 amino acids long. As DNA, the CDR3 is TGTGCCAGCAGCGTAGGAGGTACCCAGCTGGATAATTCACCCCTCCACTTT. It specifies CASSVGGTQLDNSPLHF.